This paragraph reports one TCR beta chain. Sequenced by immunoSEQ multiplex PCR; TCRdb stores in-frame clones only, minus some. The top ten clones hold under 2% of a sample with about 140,000 clones, 75% to 90% of them seen once. This specimen comes from a study of T cell responses to AZD1222 COVID-19 vaccine. Germline V gene data show CDR1 as LGHDT and CDR2 as YNNKEL (reference sequence). V lost 8 bases and J lost 0, with 13 bases in between. CDR3 length: 15 amino acids. The source is an adult in good health. Source: peripheral blood, taken on day 0 of AZD1222 vaccination. This chain joins TRBV3-1 (or the pseudogene TRBV3-2) and TRBJ2-2; D possibly matches TRBD1 or TRBD2 (5 bases each). CDR3 nucleotides: TGTGCCAGCGCCCGAGGGGCCGCGAACACCGGGGAGCTGTTTTTT. Translation gives CASARGAANTGELFF.